These 13 T cell receptor beta chains came from one sample sequenced in a study of shared clonotypes between healthy human individuals. Using immunoSEQ multiplex PCR, the repertoire was profiled, and TCRdb retains in-frame clones only, with some absent. The profile shows more than 450,000 clones, 79% of them singletons. Material: PBMCs. Receptors were obtained from a woman in her thirties or forties in good health. Some clones in this sample may be carry-over from other donors' samples.

The chain is built from TRBV7-3 and TRBJ2-1; the D gene is possibly TRBD2 (5 bases). This CDR3 has 16 amino acids. Germline loops: CDR1 SGHTA, CDR2 FQGTGA. V lost 2 bases and J 0 bases, leaving 11 bases between the germline ends. The CDR3 reads CASSLLAGSSYNEQFF. CDR3 DNA sequence: TGTGCCAGCAGCTTACTCGCGGGCAGCTCCTACAATGAGCAGTTCTTC.

V is TRBV5-6 and J is TRBJ2-7, with 7 positions matching TRBD2. The germline gives CDR1 SGHDT, CDR2 YYEEEE. With 0 bases clipped from V and 2 bases from J, the junction kept 8 bases outside the gene matches. This CDR3 is built from 16 residues. Here the CDR3 reads CASSLARPSGTYEQYF. Written as DNA, the CDR3 is TGTGCCAGCAGCTTGGCCAGGCCTAGCGGAACCTACGAGCAGTACTTC.

This chain joins TRBV4-1 and TRBJ1-6; no reliable D call. Germline values: CDR1 MGHRA, CDR2 YSYEKL. V was pared by 0 bases and J by 9 bases, with 9 bases between. The CDR3 runs to 14 residues. This chain's CDR3 is CASSQDREISPLHF. The CDR3 nucleotides are TGCGCCAGCAGCCAAGATCGGGAGATTTCACCCCTCCACTTT.

The chain employs TRBV7-6 and TRBJ2-2; D call uncertain. In germline, CDR1 is SGHVS, CDR2 FNYEAQ. The CDR3 is 14 residues long. Trimming removed 1 base at V and 3 bases at J, with 6 bases between. The CDR3 region is CASSLVGDTGELFF. The CDR3 nucleotides are TGTGCCAGCAGCTTAGTTGGGGACACCGGGGAGCTGTTTTTT.

The rearrangement joins TRBV4-2 to TRBJ1-1; D is uncertain. CDR3 length equals 16 residues. The germline V and J ends were trimmed by 4 bases and 0 bases, with 15 bases remaining between them. Germline CDR1 reads LGHNA; CDR2 reads YNFKEQ. The CDR3 here is CASSPFHGVMNTEAFF. The CDR3 bases are TGTGCCAGCAGCCCCTTCCATGGGGTCATGAACACTGAAGCTTTCTTT.

V and J are TRBV13 and TRBJ2-5, with a tentative D call TRBD2 (6 bases). Germline values: CDR1 PRHDT, CDR2 FYEKMQ (reference sequence). This CDR3 comprises 16 residues. Trimming shortened V by 3 bases and J by 0 bases, and 14 bases separated the two germline ends. In nucleotides, the CDR3 is TGTGCCAGCAGCTTGGGGGGAGTGCCGTACCAAGAGACCCAGTACTTC. It translates to CASSLGGVPYQETQYF.

Comments on this clone: The sample contains more than one DNA sequence encoding this CDR3. The V and J genes are TRBV7-2 and TRBJ2-3; D unclear. The CDR3 contains 13 residues. The germline CDR1 and CDR2 sequences are SGHTA and FQGNSA. Trimming stripped 2 bases from V and 1 base from J, with 4 bases between. CDR3 in amino acids: CASSLSRTDTQYF. CDR3 sequence (DNA): TGTGCCAGCAGCTTAAGCCGCACAGATACGCAGTATTTT.

The V and J genes are TRBV7-2 and TRBJ1-5; 9 bases fit TRBD1. The CDR3 extends over 14 amino acids. The V segment lost 7 bases and the J segment 2 bases; nucleotides outside the gene matches: 3. Looked up from germline, CDR1 is SGHTA and CDR2 is FQGNSA. In DNA, the CDR3 is TGTGCCAGCACCAGGGACAGGGGCAATCAGCCCCAGCATTTT. Translated: CASTRDRGNQPQHF.

Here the CDR3 reads CASSLGTTPHNEQFF. In DNA, the CDR3 is TGCGCCAGCAGCTTGGGTACTACGCCTCACAATGAGCAGTTCTTC. J is TRBJ2-1 and V is TRBV5-1; D unclear. The CDR3 contains 15 residues. With 0 bases removed from V and 5 bases from J, the gap between germline ends came to 12 bases. Germline CDR1 SGHRS, CDR2 YFSETQ.

V is TRBV28 and J is TRBJ2-2, with 13 bases lining up with TRBD2. V trimming: 5 bases; J trimming: 4 bases; junction bases outside the gene matches: 1. This CDR3 is 15 amino acids long. The germline gives CDR1 MDHEN, CDR2 SYDVKM. For the CDR3, the DNA is TGTGCCAGCAGTACTAGCGGGAGGGCCACCGGGGAGCTGTTTTTT. It translates to CASSTSGRATGELFF.

This sequence joins TRBV7-8 and TRBJ2-7; TRBD2 aligns across 11 bases. V gave up 3 bases and J gave up 6 bases; unmatched junction bases: 4. The CDR3 runs to 14 residues. Germline assignment: CDR1 SGHVS and CDR2 FQNEAQ. CDR3 amino acids: CASSFSSGGGEQYF. The CDR3 DNA sequence: TGTGCCAGCAGCTTTAGTAGCGGGGGGGGCGAGCAGTACTTC.

This rearrangement joins TRBV5-1 to TRBJ2-1; D is perhaps TRBD2 (5 bases). The CDR3 has 15 residues. Germline loops: CDR1 SGHRS, CDR2 YFSETQ. With 4 bases removed from V and 1 base from J, the gap between germline ends came to 12 bases. CDR3 protein: CASSEARGSYNEQFF. The CDR3 DNA sequence: TGCGCCAGCAGCGAAGCTAGAGGGTCCTACAATGAGCAGTTCTTC.

Points on this clone: The sample carries other DNA sequences with the same CDR3. The rearrangement joins TRBV9 to TRBJ2-2, with no clear D. This CDR3 is 12 amino acids long. Germline V CDR1 and CDR2: SGDLS, YYNGEE. V shed 4 bases and J shed 3 bases, with 4 bases lying between them. CDR3 sequence reads: CASSLHTGELFF. CDR3 bases: TGTGCCAGCAGCCTGCACACCGGGGAGCTGTTTTTT.